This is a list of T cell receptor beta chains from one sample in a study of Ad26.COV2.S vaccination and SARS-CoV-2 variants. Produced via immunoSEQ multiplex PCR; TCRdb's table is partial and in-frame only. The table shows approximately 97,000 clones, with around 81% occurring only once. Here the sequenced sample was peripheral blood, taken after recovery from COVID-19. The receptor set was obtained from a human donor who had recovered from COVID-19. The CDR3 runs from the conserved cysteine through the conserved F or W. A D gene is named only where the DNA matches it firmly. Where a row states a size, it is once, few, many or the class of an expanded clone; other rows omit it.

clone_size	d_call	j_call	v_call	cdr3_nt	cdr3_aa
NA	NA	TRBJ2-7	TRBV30	TGTGCCTGGACTGTAGGGCCGGCCGCCGGGCAGTACTTC	CAWTVGPAAGQYF
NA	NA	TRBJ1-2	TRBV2	TGTGCCAGCAAGATTTTACAGGGATACGGTGGCTACACCTTC	CASKILQGYGGYTF
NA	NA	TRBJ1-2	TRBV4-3	TGCGCCAGCAGCCAAGCCGGGACACCAGTAGGCTATGGCTACACCTTC	CASSQAGTPVGYGYTF
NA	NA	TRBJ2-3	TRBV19	TGTGCCAGTACTGGCTCTAGTTTCGCGGGGGATACGCAGTATTTT	CASTGSSFAGDTQYF
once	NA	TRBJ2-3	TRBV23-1	TGCGCCAATCTTGCGGTTAAGGGGGGAGATACGCAGTATTTT	CANLAVKGGDTQYF
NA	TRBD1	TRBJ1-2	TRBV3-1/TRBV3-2	TGTGCCAGCAGCCAAGCGGGGACAGGGGACGCTTATGGCTACACCTTC	CASSQAGTGDAYGYTF
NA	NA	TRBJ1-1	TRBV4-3	TGCGCCAGCAGCCAAGAGGGGGCCTTGAACACTGAAGCTTTCTTT	CASSQEGALNTEAFF
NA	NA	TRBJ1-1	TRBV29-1	TGCAGCGTTGTAGCCCCGAGGACTGAAGCTTTCTTT	CSVVAPRTEAFF
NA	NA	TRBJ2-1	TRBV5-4	TGTGCCAGCAGCTTCAGGGACTTCCACAATGAGCAGTTCTTC	CASSFRDFHNEQFF
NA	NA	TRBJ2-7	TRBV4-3	TGCGCCAGCAGCCAAGCGGCGGGGACTTACGAGCAGTACTTC	CASSQAAGTYEQYF